This T cell receptor (beta chain) was profiled in a study of T cell clonotyping in hematopoietic cell transplantation (dated by TCRdb to the early 2020s). About the full investigation: A total of 130 or so blood samples were gathered in the study from 30 to 40 consecutive transplant recipients along with their related donors. Recruitment of patients ran from late 2015 to early 2017, and follow-up continued until late 2020 or until death. Overall results and qualifications from the work: A decrease in recipient TCR diversity was observed after transplant, and a progressive increase in pathologically expanded clonotypes was seen from day 30 to day 180. Sample size was limited, and cells were not sorted, so CD4 and CD8 repertoire contributions could not be separated. Just a small fraction of recipient repertoires overlapped with donor repertoires, and more than 95% appeared de novo at the given depth. Donor and pretransplant recipient Inverse Simpson Index values predicted broader posttransplant TCR repertoire diversity.

According to the germline V gene, CDR1 reads MDHEN and CDR2 reads SYDVKM. CDR3 length: 17 amino acids, cysteine to phenylalanine. The kept DNA is CDR3 alone, 51 bases in frame from the first base. V loses 6 bases, J loses 1 base, and the germline ends lie 19 bases apart. The sample's time point label is to be understood as: 30 days after allo-HCT. Recipient blood was collected about 28 days before transplant and at days 30, 100 and 180 after transplant. Nuclei Lysis Solution was used to extract genomic DNA from fresh or cryopreserved unfractionated peripheral blood mononuclear cells. A word on this clone: Its cognate antigen has yet to be identified. Base qualities were left out, and no much larger clone turns up one base away.

The immunoSEQ assay, a bias-controlled multiplex PCR with V- and J-specific primers, was used to amplify TCR beta CDR3 regions from genomic DNA. A second PCR step added a proprietary barcode and Illumina adapter sequences to the CDR3 amplicons. An Illumina MiSeq instrument was used to sequence the CDR3 libraries. Per the source publication's procedure: Export and quality control were handled in immunoSEQ Analyzer 3.0, while downstream analyses relied on R Bioconductor and Immunarch. Repertoire metrics were calculated using only productive rearrangements within the normalized downsampled data set. In the normalized cohort, clonotypes with more than 5 templates were defined as pathologically expanded. Repertoire diversity was measured with the Inverse Simpson Index. CMV-specificity analyses were carried out on the non-normalized data set to capture all clonotypes. As stored in TCRdb, this immuneACCESS dataset retains in-frame rearrangements with V and J assigned. A fraction of the clones does not appear; measured against another copy, unresolved V genes explain less than half of the discrepancy, and the remainder lacks a known reason. The DNA gave D and trimming, while V, J and clone size come from that table. The sample table holds fewer than 4,500 clones, of which 15% to 20% were seen once. The ten largest clones capture approximately 20% of the sample.

This chain joins TRBV28 to TRBJ1-5; TRBD1 might be the D gene, on 6 matching bases. The sample in question was peripheral blood mononuclear cells, obtained 30 days after allogeneic stem cell transplant. The sequence came from a male patient between 50 and 60 years old who had an allogeneic stem cell transplant from a related donor, so the T cells may come from the graft donor. Some clones in this sample may be carry-over from other donors' samples. The CDR3 region reads CASSSLGGGASNQPQHF. The bases read TGTGCCAGCAGCAGTTTAGGGGGAGGGGCAAGCAATCAGCCCCAGCATTTT. Outside the CDR3, residues come from the reference TRBV28 and TRBJ1-5 proteins, so the full variable domain is: DVKVTQSSRYLVKRTGEKVFLECVQDMDHENMFWYRQDPGLGLRLIYFSYDVKMKEKGDIPEGYSVSREKKERFSLILESASTNQTSMYLCASSSLGGGASNQPQHFGDGTRLSIL.